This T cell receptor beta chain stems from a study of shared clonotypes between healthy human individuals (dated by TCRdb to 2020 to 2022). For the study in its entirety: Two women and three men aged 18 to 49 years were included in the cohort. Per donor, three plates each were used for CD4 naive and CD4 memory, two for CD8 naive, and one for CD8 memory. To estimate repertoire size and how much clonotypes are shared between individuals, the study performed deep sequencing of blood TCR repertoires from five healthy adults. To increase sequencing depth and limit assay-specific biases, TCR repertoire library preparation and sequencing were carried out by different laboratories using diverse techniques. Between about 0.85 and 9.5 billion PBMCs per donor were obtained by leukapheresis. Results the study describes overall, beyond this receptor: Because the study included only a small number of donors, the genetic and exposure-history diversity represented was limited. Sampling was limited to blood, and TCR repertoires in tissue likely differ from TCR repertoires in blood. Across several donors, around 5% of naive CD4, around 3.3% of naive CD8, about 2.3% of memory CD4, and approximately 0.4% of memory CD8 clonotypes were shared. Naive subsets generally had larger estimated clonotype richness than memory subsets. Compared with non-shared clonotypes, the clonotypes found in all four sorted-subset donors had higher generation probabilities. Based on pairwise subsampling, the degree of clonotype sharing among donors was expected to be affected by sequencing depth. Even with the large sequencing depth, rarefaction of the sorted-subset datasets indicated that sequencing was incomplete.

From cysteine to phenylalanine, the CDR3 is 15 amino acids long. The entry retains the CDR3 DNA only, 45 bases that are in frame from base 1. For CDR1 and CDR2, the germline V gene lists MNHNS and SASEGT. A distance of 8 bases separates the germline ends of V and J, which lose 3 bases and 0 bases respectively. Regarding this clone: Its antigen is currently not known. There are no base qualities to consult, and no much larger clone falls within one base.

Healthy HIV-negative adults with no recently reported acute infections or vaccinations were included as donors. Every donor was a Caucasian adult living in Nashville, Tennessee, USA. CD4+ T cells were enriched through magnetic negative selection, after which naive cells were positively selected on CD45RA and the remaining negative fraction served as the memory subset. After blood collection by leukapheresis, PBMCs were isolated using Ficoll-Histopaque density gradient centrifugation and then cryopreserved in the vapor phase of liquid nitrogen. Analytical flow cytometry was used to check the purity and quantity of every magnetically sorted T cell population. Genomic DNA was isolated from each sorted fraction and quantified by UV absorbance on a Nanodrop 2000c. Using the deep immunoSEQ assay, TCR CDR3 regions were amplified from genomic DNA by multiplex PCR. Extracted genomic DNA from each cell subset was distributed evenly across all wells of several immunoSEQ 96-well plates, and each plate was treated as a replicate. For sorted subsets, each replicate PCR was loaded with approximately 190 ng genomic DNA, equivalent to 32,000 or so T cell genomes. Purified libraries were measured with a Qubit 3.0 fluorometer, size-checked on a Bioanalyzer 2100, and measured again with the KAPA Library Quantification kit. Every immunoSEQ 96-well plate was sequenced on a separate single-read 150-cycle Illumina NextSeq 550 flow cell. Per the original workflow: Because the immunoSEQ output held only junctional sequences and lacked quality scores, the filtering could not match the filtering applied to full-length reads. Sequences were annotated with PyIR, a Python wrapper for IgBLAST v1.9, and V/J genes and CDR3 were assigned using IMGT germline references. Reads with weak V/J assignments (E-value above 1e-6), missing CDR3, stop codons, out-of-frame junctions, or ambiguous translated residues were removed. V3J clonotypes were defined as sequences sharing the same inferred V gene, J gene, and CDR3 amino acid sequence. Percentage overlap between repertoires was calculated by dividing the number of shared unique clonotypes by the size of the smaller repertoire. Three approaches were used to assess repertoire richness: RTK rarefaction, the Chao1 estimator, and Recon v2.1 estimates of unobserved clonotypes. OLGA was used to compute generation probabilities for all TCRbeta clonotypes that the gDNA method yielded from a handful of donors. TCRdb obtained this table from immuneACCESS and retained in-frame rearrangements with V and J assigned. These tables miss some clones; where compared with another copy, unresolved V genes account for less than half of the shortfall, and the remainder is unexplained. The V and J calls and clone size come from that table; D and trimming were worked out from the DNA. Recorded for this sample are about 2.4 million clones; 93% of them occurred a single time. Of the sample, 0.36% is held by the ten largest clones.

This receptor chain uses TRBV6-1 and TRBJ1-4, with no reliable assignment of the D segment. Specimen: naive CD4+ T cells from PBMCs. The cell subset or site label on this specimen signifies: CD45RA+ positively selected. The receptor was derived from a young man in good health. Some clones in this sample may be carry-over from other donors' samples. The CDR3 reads CASSDLGSTNEKLFF. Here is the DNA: TGTGCCAGCAGTGATTTGGGGTCAACTAATGAAAAACTGTTTTTT.